The 19 T cell receptor beta chains given below trace back to one sample, sequenced in a study of T cell changes during pregnancy in multiple sclerosis. Sequencing used immunoSEQ multiplex PCR; TCRdb keeps in-frame clones, though not all of them. The sample yields approximately 30,000 clones, about nine tenths seen once. The input for sequencing was CD8+ T cells from peripheral blood mononuclear cells, taken in the first trimester of pregnancy. The receptor set was obtained from a female donor with multiple sclerosis, enrolled in a pregnancy study.

The genes are TRBV7-9 and TRBJ2-7; 11 positions agree with TRBD2. The CDR3 extends over 16 amino acids. Germline CDR1 is SEHNR and CDR2 is FQNEAQ (reference sequence). V was clipped by 5 bases and J by 3 bases; unmatched bases: 9. CDR3: CASSLTGTSGRYEQYF. As DNA, the CDR3 is TGTGCCAGCAGCCTAACAGGGACTAGCGGACGCTACGAGCAGTACTTC.

This chain links TRBV27 with TRBJ2-7; D possibly corresponds to TRBD2 (6 bases). Germline-derived CDR1 and CDR2 are MNHEY and SMNVEV (reference sequence). V lost 5 bases to trimming and J lost 3 bases, with 17 bases between them. This CDR3 has 15 amino acids. The CDR3 nucleotides are TGTGCCAGCAGTCCGTATGGAGGGGTCTTCTACGAGCAGTACTTC. Translation gives CASSPYGGVFYEQYF.

The chain carries TRBV6-1 and TRBJ2-1, with a possible D match to TRBD1 (5 bases). The ends were cut back, 6 bases at V and 0 bases at J, with 9 bases in the middle. The CDR3 loop spans 14 amino acids. In germline, CDR1 is MNHNS, CDR2 SASEGT. The CDR3 DNA reads as TGTGCCAGCAGCCGACAGAGCTCCTACAATGAGCAGTTCTTC. This codes for CASSRQSSYNEQFF.

The chain combines TRBV18 with TRBJ2-1; D is undetermined. Germline CDR1 and CDR2: KGHSH and LQKENI. The CDR3 is 13 residues long. Trimming cost V 0 bases and J 5 bases, with 5 bases left between them. The CDR3 nucleotides are TGTGCCAGCTCACCACCTATTGACAATGAGCAGTTCTTC. Amino acid sequence: CASSPPIDNEQFF.

The genes are TRBV7-2 and TRBJ1-4, with TRBD1 identical over 7 bases. With V trimmed by 5 bases and J by 6 bases, 9 bases remained unmatched. Germline CDR1 and CDR2: SGHTA and FQGNSA. The CDR3 has 15 residues. Written as DNA, the CDR3 is TGTGCCAGCAGCGCGGTGACAGGGTTGGATGAAAAACTGTTTTTT. It translates to CASSAVTGLDEKLFF.

The rearrangement links TRBV13 to TRBJ2-7; TRBD1 matches 7 bases. V was pared by 3 bases and J by 6 bases, with 14 bases of the junction left unmatched. CDR1 PRHDT and CDR2 FYEKMQ come from the germline V gene (reference sequence). The length of the CDR3 is 16 residues. The chain's CDR3 is CASSFLSRDRKSEQYF. In DNA, the CDR3 is TGTGCCAGCAGCTTCCTGTCACGGGACAGAAAGTCCGAGCAGTACTTC.

The chain recombines TRBV7-9 with TRBJ1-1, with D hard to call. Germline V gene sequence: CDR1 SEHNR, CDR2 FQNEAQ (reference sequence). There are 11 residues in the CDR3. Trimming shortened V by 2 bases and J by 8 bases, and 6 bases separated the two germline ends. The CDR3 loop is CASSLNGEAFF. CDR3 in DNA: TGTGCCAGCAGCTTAAATGGCGAAGCTTTCTTT.

The chain joins TRBV27 to TRBJ2-7; D may be TRBD1 (5 bases). V lost 4 bases, J lost 7 bases, and 11 bases lay in between. Germline assignment: CDR1 MNHEY and CDR2 SMNVEV (reference sequence). This CDR3 is built from 12 residues. This CDR3 is CASSSRVEEQYF. CDR3 in DNA: TGTGCCAGCAGTTCCAGGGTTGAGGAGCAGTACTTC.

The J gene is TRBJ1-1, the V gene TRBV7-9, with a weak D call TRBD1 (5 bases). This CDR3 has 15 amino acids. The ends were cut back, 0 bases at V and 2 bases at J, with 10 bases in the middle. Per germline, CDR1 SEHNR and CDR2 FQNEAQ (reference sequence). CDR3 residues: CASSLAQGRNTEAFF. In DNA form, the CDR3 reads TGTGCCAGCAGCTTAGCGCAGGGCAGAAACACTGAAGCTTTCTTT.

The V call is TRBV2, the J call TRBJ2-2; a weak D match, TRBD2 (6 bases). CDR1 and CDR2 from the germline V gene are SNHLY and FYNNEI. The CDR3 runs to 18 residues. V gave up 0 bases and J gave up 5 bases, with 19 bases separating them. The chain's CDR3 is CASSEALSVEGTTGELFF. As DNA, the CDR3 is TGTGCCAGCAGTGAAGCGCTTAGCGTGGAGGGCACAACCGGGGAGCTGTTTTTT.

This chain uses TRBV27 with TRBJ1-5; 7 nucleotides align to TRBD1. Germline CDR1 is MNHEY and CDR2 is SMNVEV (reference sequence). V gave up 6 bases and J gave up 4 bases; unmatched junction bases: 9. The CDR3 runs to 15 residues. The CDR3: CASRGRGQWNQPQHF. The DNA of the CDR3 is TGTGCCAGCAGGGGCAGGGGACAGTGGAATCAGCCCCAGCATTTT.

V gene TRBV2 combines with J gene TRBJ2-5; 10 bases agree with TRBD1. The CDR3 consists of 15 residues. V trimming: 8 bases; J trimming: 8 bases; junction bases outside the gene matches: 14. Per the germline V gene, CDR1 is SNHLY and CDR2 is FYNNEI. In DNA, the CDR3 is TGTGCCAGCCTTGTCGGACAGGGGGGAGAACTAACCCAGTACTTC. Translating gives CASLVGQGGELTQYF.

The gene calls are TRBV9 and TRBJ2-3, with 7 bases matching TRBD2. V gave up 0 bases and J gave up 4 bases; unmatched junction bases: 5. This CDR3 comprises 15 residues. Germline CDR1 is SGDLS and CDR2 is YYNGEE. CDR3 DNA sequence: TGTGCCAGCAGCGTAGAGACTAGCAGTTCAGATACGCAGTATTTT. Its translation: CASSVETSSSDTQYF.

The rearrangement uses TRBV28 and TRBJ1-2; tentatively, D is TRBD1 (5 bases). The V end was cut by 6 bases, the J end by 6 bases, with 20 bases between. CDR3 length: 15 residues. In germline, CDR1 is MDHEN, CDR2 SYDVKM. The CDR3 nucleotides read TGTGCCAGCAGCACACGACAGCCGGTGGTAGATGGCTACACCTTC. Its translation: CASSTRQPVVDGYTF.

This clone appeared a few times. V usage is TRBV19 and J usage is TRBJ2-1; tentative D call: TRBD2 (6 bases). There are 15 residues in the CDR3. CDR1 LNHDA and CDR2 SQIVND come from the germline V gene (reference sequence). The V and J ends lost 3 bases and 3 bases respectively, with 12 bases between them. For the CDR3, the DNA is TGTGCCAGTAGTATTAGGGGAGGACACTACAATGAGCAGTTCTTC. This sequence encodes CASSIRGGHYNEQFF.

This chain joins TRBV28 and TRBJ2-7, with 10 bases that match TRBD2. CDR3 length equals 18 residues. Germline-derived CDR1 and CDR2 are MDHEN and SYDVKM. The V gene end was trimmed by 1 base and the J gene end by 6 bases; junction bases not matched to a gene: 15. The CDR3 reads CASSLFGWGLAGVGEQYF. CDR3 coding DNA: TGTGCCAGCAGTTTATTTGGATGGGGTCTAGCGGGAGTCGGCGAGCAGTACTTC.

V gene TRBV19 combines with J gene TRBJ1-3, with 7 positions matching TRBD1. The germline V gene has CDR1 LNHDA and CDR2 SQIVND (reference sequence). The CDR3 runs 13 residues. V trimming: 8 bases; J trimming: 8 bases; junction bases outside the gene matches: 9. The CDR3 DNA follows: TGTGCCAGTTCCTCAGGGGGGACGGACACCATATATTTT. Translated, it gives CASSSGGTDTIYF.

The rearrangement links TRBV6-6 to TRBJ2-1; D may be TRBD2 (5 bases). V lost 0 bases, J lost 4 bases, and 13 bases lay in between. The CDR3 sequence is 16 residues long. The germline gives CDR1 MNHNY, CDR2 SVGAGI (reference sequence). CDR3 coding DNA: TGTGCCAGCAGTTACTCGGCCCGGGAACCGTACAATGAGCAGTTCTTC. Translating it yields CASSYSAREPYNEQFF.

The rearrangement links TRBV6-5 to TRBJ2-5; D might be TRBD1 (5 bases). The germline V and J ends were trimmed by 2 bases and 4 bases, with 8 bases remaining between them. Germline values: CDR1 MNHEY, CDR2 SVGAGI. The CDR3 is made up of 13 amino acids. The CDR3 spells CASSYQGAETQYF. In nucleotides, the CDR3 is TGTGCCAGCAGTTACCAAGGGGCAGAGACCCAGTACTTC.